A single sample gave rise to the 5 T cell receptor beta chains below, sequenced in a study of cytomegalovirus exposure and HLA in healthy donors. The PCR contained 60 Vbeta and 13 Jbeta primers. Sequencing was performed with immunoSEQ multiplex PCR; in TCRdb, only in-frame clones are kept and a portion is missing. Of about 110,000 clones detected, just over 75% appear once; the ten largest clones hold roughly 13%. Sequenced input: PBMCs. All receptors derive from a man aged 30-40 years in good health and CMV-seropositive.

The genes are TRBV27 and TRBJ2-7; possible D gene TRBD1, 6 bases. Trimming removed 0 bases at V and 2 bases at J, with 14 bases between. The CDR3 sequence is 16 residues long. CDR1 is MNHEY and CDR2 is SMNVEV in the germline V gene (reference sequence). DNA of the CDR3: TGTGCCAGCAGTTTATCAACACAGGGTTTTGCCTACGAGCAGTACTTC. Translated, it gives CASSLSTQGFAYEQYF.

The rearrangement uses TRBV11-3 and TRBJ1-2; D gene unclear. Germline values: CDR1 SGHNT, CDR2 YENEEA. With 0 bases removed from V and 8 bases from J, the gap between germline ends came to 10 bases. This CDR3 comprises 13 residues. DNA for the CDR3: TGTGCCAGCAGCTTAGAAGGCGGGGTCGGCTACACCTTC. It encodes CASSLEGGVGYTF.

The rearrangement links TRBV4-3 to TRBJ2-1; 10 bases fit TRBD1. The trim removed 4 bases at V and 3 bases at J, leaving 6 bases unmatched. The CDR3 runs to 16 residues. Looked up from germline, CDR1 is LGHNA and CDR2 is YSLEER. CDR3 sequence (DNA): TGCGCCAGCAGCCCGACCGGGACAGGGGACTACAATGAGCAGTTCTTC. This translates into CASSPTGTGDYNEQFF.

The chain joins TRBV27 to TRBJ1-2; possible D gene TRBD1, 5 bases. This CDR3 is built from 13 residues. Trimming took 10 bases from V and 4 from J, leaving 16 bases between them. Germline lookup yields CDR1 MNHEY and CDR2 SMNVEV (reference sequence). This CDR3 reads CATSGGVSYGYTF. The CDR3, as DNA: TGTGCCACTTCCGGAGGGGTAAGCTATGGCTACACCTTC.

The sample holds one count of this clone. J is TRBJ2-7 and V is TRBV2; the match to TRBD1 covers 9 bases. The junction had 8 bases not matched to a gene; V was cut back by 6 bases and J by 5 bases. CDR3 length: 14 amino acids. Germline lookup yields CDR1 SNHLY and CDR2 FYNNEI. The CDR3 region has the DNA TGTGCCAGCAGACGAAGGGACAGGGTTAACGAGCAGTACTTC. Protein: CASRRRDRVNEQYF.